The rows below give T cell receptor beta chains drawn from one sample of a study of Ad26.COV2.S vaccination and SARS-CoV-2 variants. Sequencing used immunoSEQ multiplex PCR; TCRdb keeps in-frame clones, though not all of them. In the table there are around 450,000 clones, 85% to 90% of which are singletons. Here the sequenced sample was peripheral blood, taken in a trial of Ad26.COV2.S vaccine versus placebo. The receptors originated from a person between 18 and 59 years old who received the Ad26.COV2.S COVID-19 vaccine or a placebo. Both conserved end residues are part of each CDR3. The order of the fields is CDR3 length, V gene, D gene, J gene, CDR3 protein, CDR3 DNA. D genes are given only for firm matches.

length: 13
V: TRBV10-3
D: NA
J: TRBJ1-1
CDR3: CAIGNGGGTEAFF
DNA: TGTGCCATAGGAAATGGGGGGGGCACTGAAGCTTTCTTT

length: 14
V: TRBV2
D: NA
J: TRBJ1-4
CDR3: CASSLDGANEKLFF
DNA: TGTGCCAGCAGCCTGGACGGAGCTAATGAAAAACTGTTTTTT

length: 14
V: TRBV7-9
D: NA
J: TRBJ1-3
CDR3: CASSLGVSGNTIYF
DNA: TGTGCCAGCAGCTTAGGGGTCTCTGGAAACACCATATATTTT

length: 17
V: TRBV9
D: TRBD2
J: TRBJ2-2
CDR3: CASSVEGTSGPTGELFF
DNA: TGTGCCAGCAGCGTAGAGGGGACTAGCGGCCCCACCGGGGAGCTGTTTTTT

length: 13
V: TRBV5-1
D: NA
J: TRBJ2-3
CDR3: CASSFDSTDTQYF
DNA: TGCGCCAGCAGCTTTGACAGTACAGATACGCAGTATTTT

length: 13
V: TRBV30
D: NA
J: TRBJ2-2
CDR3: CAWSIRDAGELFF
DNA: TGTGCCTGGAGCATCCGGGATGCCGGGGAGCTGTTTTTT

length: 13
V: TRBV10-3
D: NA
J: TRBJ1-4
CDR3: CAISGATNEKLFF
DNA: TGTGCCATCAGTGGGGCAACTAATGAAAAACTGTTTTTT

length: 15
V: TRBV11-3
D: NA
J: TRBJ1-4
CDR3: CASSLVGTTNEKLFF
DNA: TGTGCCAGCAGCTTAGTGGGTACAACTAATGAAAAACTGTTTTTT

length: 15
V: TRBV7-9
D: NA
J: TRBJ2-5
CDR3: CASRPDIFRGETQYF
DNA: TGTGCCAGCCGCCCGGATATCTTTAGGGGGGAGACCCAGTACTTC

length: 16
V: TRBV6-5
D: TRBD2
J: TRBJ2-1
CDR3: CASSYSAGEAYNEQFF
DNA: TGTGCCAGCAGTTATTCAGCGGGAGAGGCCTACAATGAGCAGTTCTTC

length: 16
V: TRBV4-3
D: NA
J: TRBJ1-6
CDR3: CASSLGRWPPVSPLHF
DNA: TGCGCCAGCAGCCTCGGCCGGTGGCCCCCGGTTTCACCCCTCCACTTT

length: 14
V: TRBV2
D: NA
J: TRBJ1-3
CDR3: CASTTVQGGNTIYF
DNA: TGTGCCAGCACGACCGTTCAGGGGGGAAACACCATATATTTT

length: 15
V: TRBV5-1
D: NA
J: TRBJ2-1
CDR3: CASSFGVSSYNEQFF
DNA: TGCGCCAGCAGCTTTGGGGTAAGCTCCTACAATGAGCAGTTCTTC

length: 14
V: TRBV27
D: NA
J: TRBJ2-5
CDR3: CASSFGVRGETQYF
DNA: TGTGCCAGCAGTTTTGGGGTACGGGGAGAGACCCAGTACTTC

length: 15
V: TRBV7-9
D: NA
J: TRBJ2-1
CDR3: CASSKLGISRTEQFF
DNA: TGTGCCAGCAGCAAGCTGGGAATTAGTCGAACTGAGCAGTTCTTC

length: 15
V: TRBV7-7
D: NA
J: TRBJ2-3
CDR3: CASSLVEGATDTQYF
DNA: TGTGCCAGCAGCTTAGTGGAAGGTGCCACAGATACGCAGTATTTT